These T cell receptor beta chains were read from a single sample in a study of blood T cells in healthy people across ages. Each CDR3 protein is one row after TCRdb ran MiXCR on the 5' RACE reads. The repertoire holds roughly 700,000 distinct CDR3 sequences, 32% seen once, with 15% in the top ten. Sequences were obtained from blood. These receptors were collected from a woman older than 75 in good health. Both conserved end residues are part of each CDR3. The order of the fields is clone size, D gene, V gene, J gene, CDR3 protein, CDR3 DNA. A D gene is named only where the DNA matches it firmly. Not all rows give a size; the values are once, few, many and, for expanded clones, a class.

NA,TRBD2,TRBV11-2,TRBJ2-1,CASSLELAGSEQFF,TGTGCCAGCAGCTTAGAACTAGCGGGATCAGAGCAGTTCTTC
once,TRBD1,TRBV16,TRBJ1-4,CASSQTGQATNEKLFF,TGTGCCAGCAGCCAGACCGGACAGGCTACTAATGAAAAACTGTTTTTT
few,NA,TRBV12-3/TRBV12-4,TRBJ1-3,CASSLGVSGNTIYF,TGTGCCAGCAGCCTCGGAGTTTCCGGAAACACCATATATTTT
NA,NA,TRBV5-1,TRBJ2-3,CASSFGGAHTDTQYF,TGCGCCAGCAGCTTCGGCGGGGCCCACACAGATACGCAGTATTTT
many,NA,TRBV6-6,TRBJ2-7,CASSYPVTYEQYF,TGTGCCAGCAGTTACCCGGTAACTTACGAGCAGTACTTC
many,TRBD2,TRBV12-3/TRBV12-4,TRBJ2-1,CASSRGAAGFSYNEQFF,TGTGCCAGCAGCCGCGGGGCAGCGGGGTTCTCCTACAATGAGCAGTTCTTC
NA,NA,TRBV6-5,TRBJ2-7,CASSYGKGISEQYF,TGTGCCAGCAGTTACGGCAAGGGGATCTCCGAGCAGTACTTC
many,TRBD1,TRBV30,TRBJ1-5,CAWSGDRANQPQHF,TGTGCCTGGAGCGGGGACAGGGCTAATCAGCCCCAGCATTTT
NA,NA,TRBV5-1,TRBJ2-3,CASSAIGGDTQYF,TGCGCCAGCAGCGCGATAGGGGGAGATACGCAGTATTTT
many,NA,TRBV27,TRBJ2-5,CASSSWTRQETQYF,TGTGCCAGCTCCTCTTGGACAAGACAAGAGACCCAGTACTTC
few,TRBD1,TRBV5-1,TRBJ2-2,CASRRTGVDTGELFF,TGCGCCAGCAGAAGGACAGGGGTGGACACCGGGGAGCTGTTTTTT
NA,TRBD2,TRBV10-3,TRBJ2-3,CAIKASGRADTQYF,TGTGCCATCAAGGCTAGCGGGAGGGCAGATACGCAGTATTTT
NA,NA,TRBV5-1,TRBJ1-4,CASMESGSRGEKLFF,TGCGCCAGCATGGAGAGCGGCTCCCGAGGTGAAAAACTGTTTTTT
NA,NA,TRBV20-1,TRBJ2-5,CSARPPGARETQYF,TGCAGTGCTAGACCCCCGGGGGCCCGGGAGACCCAGTACTTC
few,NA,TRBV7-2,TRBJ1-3,CASSSRGGGGPGNTIYF,TGTGCCAGCAGCTCCCGAGGTGGCGGAGGGCCTGGAAACACCATATATTTT
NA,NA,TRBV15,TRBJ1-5,CATSRDVRLNSNQPQHF,TGTGCCACCAGCAGAGATGTCAGGCTCAATAGCAATCAGCCCCAGCATTTT
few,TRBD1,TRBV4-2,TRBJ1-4,CASSQEANRGEREKLFF,TGTGCCAGCAGCCAAGAGGCTAACAGGGGGGAAAGGGAAAAACTGTTTTTT
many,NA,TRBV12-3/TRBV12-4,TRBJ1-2,CASSSTDRPNYGYTF,TGTGCCAGCAGTTCCACCGACAGGCCTAACTATGGCTACACCTTC
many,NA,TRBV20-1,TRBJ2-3,CSARGIGTEKGDTQYF,TGCAGTGCTAGAGGGATAGGGACCGAAAAAGGAGATACGCAGTATTTT
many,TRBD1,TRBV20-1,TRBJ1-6,CSARERQGYGSPLHF,TGCAGTGCTAGAGAGCGACAGGGGTACGGTTCACCCCTCCACTTT
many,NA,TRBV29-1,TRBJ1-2,CSVMDHNYGYTF,TGCAGCGTTATGGATCACAACTATGGCTACACCTTC
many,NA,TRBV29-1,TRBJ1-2,CSVEGALAGGYTF,TGCAGCGTTGAAGGAGCGCTCGCGGGGGGCTACACCTTC
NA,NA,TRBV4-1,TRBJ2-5,CASSIGDGAQYF,TGCGCCAGCAGTATAGGGGATGGGGCCCAGTACTTC
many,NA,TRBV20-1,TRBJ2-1,CSAGRGSPSSYNEQFF,TGCAGTGCTGGCCGGGGGTCCCCCAGCTCCTACAATGAGCAGTTCTTC
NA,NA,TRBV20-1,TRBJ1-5,CSVRRAGALMPQHF,TGCAGTGTCCGCCGGGCAGGGGCTTTGATGCCCCAGCATTTT
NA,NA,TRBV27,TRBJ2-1,CASSLGGTKHNEQFF,TGTGCCAGCAGTTTAGGGGGGACAAAGCACAATGAGCAGTTCTTC
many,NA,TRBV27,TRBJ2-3,CASSLAPALTDTQYF,TGTGCCAGCAGTTTAGCCCCAGCCCTCACAGATACGCAGTATTTT
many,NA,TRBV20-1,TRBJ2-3,CSARRDSRTQYF,TGCAGTGCTAGGCGGGACAGCCGTACGCAGTATTTT
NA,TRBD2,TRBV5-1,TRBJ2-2,CASRSGGATSNTGELFF,TGCGCCAGCCGGTCGGGGGGAGCCACTTCGAACACCGGGGAGCTGTTTTTT
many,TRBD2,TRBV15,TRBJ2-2,CATSRDVSGGPGGELFF,TGTGCCACCAGCAGAGATGTTAGCGGGGGGCCGGGCGGGGAGCTGTTTTTT
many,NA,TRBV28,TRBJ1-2,CASKGDKAHTF,TGTGCCAGCAAGGGGGACAAGGCACACACCTTC
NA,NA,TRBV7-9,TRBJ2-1,CASSSRQAVEQFF,TGTGCCAGCAGCTCGCGACAGGCGGTTGAGCAGTTCTTC
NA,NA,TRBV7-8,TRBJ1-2,CASSLRVENYGYTF,TGTGCCAGCAGTCTTAGGGTAGAAAACTATGGCTACACCTTC
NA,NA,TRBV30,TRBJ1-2,CAWSLSFYGYTF,TGTGCCTGGAGTTTAAGCTTCTATGGCTACACCTTC
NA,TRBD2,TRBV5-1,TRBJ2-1,CASSLPGLANYNEQFF,TGCGCCAGCAGCCTTCCAGGACTAGCGAATTACAATGAGCAGTTCTTC
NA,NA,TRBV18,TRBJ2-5,CASSPLYQETQYF,TGTGCCAGCTCACCATTGTACCAAGAGACCCAGTACTTC
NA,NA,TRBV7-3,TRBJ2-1,CASSLGWAYNEQFF,TGTGCCAGCAGCTTAGGTTGGGCTTACAATGAGCAGTTCTTC
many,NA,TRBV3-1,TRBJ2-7,CASSQVPWEQYF,TGTGCCAGCAGCCAGGTTCCGTGGGAGCAGTACTTC
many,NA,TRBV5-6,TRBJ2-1,CASSNSRDAFNEQFF,TGTGCCAGCAGCAATTCTCGGGACGCTTTCAATGAGCAGTTCTTC
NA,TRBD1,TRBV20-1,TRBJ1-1,CSAYRGDSTEAFF,TGCAGTGCTTACAGGGGCGATAGTACTGAAGCTTTCTTT
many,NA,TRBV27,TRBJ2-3,CASSLWGPSTDTQYF,TGTGCCAGCAGTTTATGGGGTCCTAGCACAGATACGCAGTATTTT
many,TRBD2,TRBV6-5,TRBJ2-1,CASSRLAGGKNEQFF,TGTGCCAGCAGCCGGCTAGCGGGGGGGAAGAATGAGCAGTTCTTC
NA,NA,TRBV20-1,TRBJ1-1,CSARDFSGGRLNTGAFF,TGCAGTGCTAGAGATTTCAGTGGCGGGCGGCTGAACACTGGAGCTTTCTTT
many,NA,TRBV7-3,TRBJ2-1,CASSLGPEPEQFF,TGTGCCAGCAGCTTAGGGCCCGAGCCGGAGCAGTTCTTC
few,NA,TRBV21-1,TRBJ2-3,CASSKAGSLAGGKDTQYF,TGTGCCAGCAGCAAAGCGGGGTCACTAGCGGGGGGGAAAGATACGCAGTATTTT
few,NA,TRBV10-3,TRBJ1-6,CAISESAGSGRSPLHF,TGTGCCATCAGTGAGTCAGCGGGCTCCGGGAGGTCACCCCTCCACTTT
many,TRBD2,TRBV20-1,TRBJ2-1,CGLAGSSYNEQFF,TGCGGACTAGCGGGGAGCTCCTACAATGAGCAGTTCTTC
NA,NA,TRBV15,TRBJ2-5,CATSRVARSVETQYF,TGTGCCACCAGCAGAGTGGCTAGGAGTGTGGAGACCCAGTACTTC
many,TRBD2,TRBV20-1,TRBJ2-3,CSARKTSESTDTQYF,TGCAGTGCCAGAAAGACTAGCGAAAGCACAGATACGCAGTATTTT
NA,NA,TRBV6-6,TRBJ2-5,CANRPPAPSLQETQYF,TGTGCCAACAGGCCCCCGGCTCCGTCCCTCCAAGAGACCCAGTACTTC
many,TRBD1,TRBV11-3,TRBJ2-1,CASSSSRGQSTYNEQFF,TGTGCCAGCAGCTCATCACGGGGACAGAGCACCTACAATGAGCAGTTCTTC
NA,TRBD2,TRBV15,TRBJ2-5,CATSRGPGLDQETQYF,TGTGCCACCAGCAGGGGTCCGGGACTAGACCAAGAGACCCAGTACTTC
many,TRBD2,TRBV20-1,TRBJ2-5,CSARALAGSQETQYF,TGCAGTGCTAGAGCGCTAGCGGGGAGCCAAGAGACCCAGTACTTC
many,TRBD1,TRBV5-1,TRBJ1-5,CASSIGQGQQPQHF,TGCGCCAGCAGCATTGGACAGGGCCAGCAGCCCCAGCATTTT
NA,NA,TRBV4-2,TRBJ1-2,CASSQVSYGYTF,TGTGCCAGCAGCCAAGTGTCCTATGGCTACACCTTC
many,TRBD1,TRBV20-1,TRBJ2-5,CSANQGTEETQYF,TGCAGTGCCAATCAGGGGACAGAGGAGACCCAGTACTTC
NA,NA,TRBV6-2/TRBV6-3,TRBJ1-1,CASSLDSVNTEAFF,TGTGCCAGCAGTTTGGACAGTGTGAACACTGAAGCTTTCTTT
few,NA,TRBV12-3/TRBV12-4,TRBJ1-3,CASSFARGSGNTIYF,TGTGCCAGCAGTTTTGCACGGGGCTCTGGAAACACCATATATTTT
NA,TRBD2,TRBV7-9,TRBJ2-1,CASSPLELAGRHNERFF,TGTGCCAGCAGCCCACTGGAACTAGCGGGGAGACACAATGAGCGGTTCTTC